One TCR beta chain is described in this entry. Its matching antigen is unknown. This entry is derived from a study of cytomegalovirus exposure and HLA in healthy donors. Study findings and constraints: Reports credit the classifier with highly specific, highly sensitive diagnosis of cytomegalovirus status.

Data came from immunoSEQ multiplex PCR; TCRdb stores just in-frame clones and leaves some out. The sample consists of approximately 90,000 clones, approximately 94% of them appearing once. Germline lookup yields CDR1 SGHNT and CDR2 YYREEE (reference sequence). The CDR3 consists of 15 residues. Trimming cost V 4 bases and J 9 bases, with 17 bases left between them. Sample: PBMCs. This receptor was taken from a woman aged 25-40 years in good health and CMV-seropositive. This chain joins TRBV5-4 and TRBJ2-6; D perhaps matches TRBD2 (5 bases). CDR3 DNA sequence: TGTGCCAGCAGCCCCGAGGGTCCCCGGGGCAACGTCCTGACTTTC. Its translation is CASSPEGPRGNVLTF.